Listed below are T cell receptor beta chains from one sample, sequenced in a study of glioma-infiltrating T cells. TCRdb re-called the multiplex PCR reads with MiXCR, one entry per CDR3 protein. The data show under 150,000 distinct CDR3 sequences, roughly two fifths seen once. Sample: glioma tissue, nonneoplastic brain tissue, or PBMCs (not recorded which). The receptors were sampled from a human donor with low-grade glioma or glioblastoma, undergoing nonglioma brain surgery, or in good health (not recorded which). The CDR3 runs from the conserved cysteine through the conserved F or W. D genes are given only for firm matches. Part of the rows lack a size; the others show once, few, many or a class for expanded clones.

.	many	TRBJ1-1	TRBV6-2/TRBV6-3	TGTGCCAGCAGTTACGGGCACCTGAACACTGAAGCTTTCTTT	CASSYGHLNTEAFF
.	few	TRBJ1-1	TRBV28	TGTGCCAGCAGTTTGGGGGGTAGGGCTTTCTTT	CASSLGGRAFF
.	.	TRBJ1-2	TRBV20-1	TGCAGTCGTAGTCGGCAGGGCTACTATGGCTACACCTTC	CSRSRQGYYGYTF
.	.	TRBJ1-1	TRBV28	TGTGCCAGCAGTTACGAGGGGTTTGGGAACACTGAAGCTTTCTTT	CASSYEGFGNTEAFF
.	.	TRBJ1-1	TRBV4-1	TGCGCCAGCAGCCTCGGACCGTCGGCTGAAGCTTTCTTT	CASSLGPSAEAFF
.	few	TRBJ1-6	TRBV10-2	TGCGCCAGCAGCTACCAAGCGGACTCACCCCTCCACTTT	CASSYQADSPLHF
TRBD1	.	TRBJ2-1	TRBV4-1	TGCGCCAGCAGCCCTCTCAGGGGGTACAATGAGCAGTTCTTC	CASSPLRGYNEQFF
TRBD2	.	TRBJ2-7	TRBV15	TGTGCCACCAGGGCTAGCGGGACCTACGAGCAGTACTTC	CATRASGTYEQYF
TRBD1	.	TRBJ2-7	TRBV14	TGTGCCAGCAGCCCCTGGACAGGCACATCGGACTACGAGCAGTACTTC	CASSPWTGTSDYEQYF
.	.	TRBJ2-5	TRBV7-9	TGTGCCAGCAGTGAACTCCGAGAGACCCAGTACTTC	CASSELRETQYF
.	few	TRBJ1-4	TRBV27	TGTGCCAGCAGTTTAGTAGGGAACGAAAAACTGTTTTTT	CASSLVGNEKLFF
.	.	TRBJ1-6	TRBV7-2	TGTGCCAGCAGCTTAATGGACAGTTATAATTCACCCCTCCACTTT	CASSLMDSYNSPLHF
.	.	TRBJ2-7	TRBV20-1	TGCAGTGCTAGAGTTAGCAGCCTGTACGAGCAGTACTTC	CSARVSSLYEQYF
.	few	TRBJ2-5	TRBV20-1	TGCAGTGCTAGAGCGGGGACCTTCCAAGAGACCCAGTACTTC	CSARAGTFQETQYF
TRBD1	.	TRBJ1-1	TRBV3-1	TGTGCCAGAAGCCAAGGTCAGGGGGACACTGAAGCTTTCTTT	CARSQGQGDTEAFF
TRBD1	.	TRBJ1-1	TRBV7-6	TGTGCCAGCAGCTTAGCTCCGACAGGGGGCAAAACTGAAGCTTTCTTT	CASSLAPTGGKTEAFF
.	.	TRBJ1-2	TRBV3-1	TGTGCCAGCAGCCCCGCGGGCCTTGGCTACACCTTC	CASSPAGLGYTF
.	.	TRBJ1-1	TRBV6-1	TGTGCCAGCAGTTCAGTAGTTCTGGGCTACCACGTAGACACTGAAGCTTTCTTT	CASSSVVLGYHVDTEAFF
.	few	TRBJ1-2	TRBV25-1	TGTGCCAGCAGTGAATCTGGGGCGAGGGGGAGTGGCTACACCTTC	CASSESGARGSGYTF
.	.	TRBJ1-1	TRBV10-3	TGTGCCATCAGTGCCGACACTGAAGCTTTCTTT	CAISADTEAFF
.	few	TRBJ2-7	TRBV6-1	TGTGCCATAGAAACAGGGCTCGAGCAGTACTTC	CAIETGLEQYF
.	few	TRBJ1-3	TRBV10-3	TGTGCCACCCGATCGAGCTGGGATGGAAACACCATATATTTT	CATRSSWDGNTIYF
TRBD2	few	TRBJ2-7	TRBV7-2	TGTGCCAGCAGTACGACTAGCGGGGGGTGGAAGTACTTC	CASSTTSGGWKYF
.	few	TRBJ2-7	TRBV6-6	TGCGCCAGCCTGGGGGGCCGCCTCCCCAGTCTCCAGTACGAGCAGTACTTC	CASLGGRLPSLQYEQYF
.	few	TRBJ2-5	TRBV3-1	TGTGCCAGCAGCCAAGGTGCACAAGAGACCCAGTACTTC	CASSQGAQETQYF
TRBD2	.	TRBJ2-3	TRBV5-4	TGTGCCAGCAGCTTGACTAGCGGGAAAGCGCAGTATTTT	CASSLTSGKAQYF
.	.	TRBJ2-1	TRBV6-1	TGTGCCAGCAGTGGTACTCAGCGTGGTGGAAGCTCCTACAATGAGCAGTTCTTC	CASSGTQRGGSSYNEQFF
.	once	TRBJ2-5	TRBV19	TGTGCCAGTAGTCAGGCAGACCTAGAGACCCAGTACTTC	CASSQADLETQYF
TRBD2	.	TRBJ2-1	TRBV6-2/TRBV6-3	TGTGCCAGCAGTTATAATGGGCTAGCGGCCAATGAGCAGTTCTTC	CASSYNGLAANEQFF
.	.	TRBJ2-7	TRBV10-1	TGCGCCAGCAGTAGGATGCGGGCCCGAGACCACTACGAGCAGTACTTC	CASSRMRARDHYEQYF
.	.	TRBJ1-5	TRBV7-9	TGTGCCAGCAGCTTCTCGGATGGTAGTCAGCCCCAGCATTTT	CASSFSDGSQPQHF
TRBD1	.	TRBJ2-5	TRBV20-1	TGCAGTGCACCAGGGGGACAAGAGACCCAGTACTTC	CSAPGGQETQYF
.	.	TRBJ2-3	TRBV7-9	TGTGCCAGCCTGGGGCTAGCGAACACAGATACGCAGTATTTT	CASLGLANTDTQYF
TRBD2	.	TRBJ2-2	TRBV6-5	TGTGCCAGCAGTTACTCGAGCGGGGTGGCCGGGGAGCTGTTTTTT	CASSYSSGVAGELFF
TRBD1	.	TRBJ2-5	TRBV4-2	TGTGCCAGCAGCCGCCACCTGGGACAGTGGTACCAAGAGACCCAGTACTTC	CASSRHLGQWYQETQYF
.	.	TRBJ1-1	TRBV12-3/TRBV12-4	TGTGCCAGCAGATCGGGGGTGACTGAAGCTTTCTTT	CASRSGVTEAFF
TRBD1	.	TRBJ2-3	TRBV6-6	TGTGCCAGCAGTAGATCGGGACAGGGGACAGATACGCAGTATTTT	CASSRSGQGTDTQYF
.	.	TRBJ2-1	TRBV27	TGTGCCAGCAGTTTAATGGGGGGTGAGCAGTTCTTC	CASSLMGGEQFF
.	few	TRBJ2-7	TRBV4-1	TGCGCCAGCAGCTGGGACCGCCTCGCCGAGCAGTACTTC	CASSWDRLAEQYF
.	many	TRBJ1-1	TRBV6-1	TGTGCCAGCAGGGACCGCCGGGACCTTCGCGCTTTCTTT	CASRDRRDLRAFF
.	few	TRBJ2-7	TRBV20-1	TGCAGTGCTAGAGGGGAGACTCTCTCCGAGCAGTACTTC	CSARGETLSEQYF
TRBD1	.	TRBJ1-5	TRBV12-3/TRBV12-4	TGTGCCAGCAGTTCGCCGGGACAGGGTGATCAGCCCCAGCATTTT	CASSSPGQGDQPQHF
.	.	TRBJ1-5	TRBV7-8	TGTGCCAGCAGCTTAGCGCTACTGGGCAGGAATCAGCCCCAGCATTTT	CASSLALLGRNQPQHF
TRBD1	.	TRBJ2-7	TRBV28	TGTGCCAGCGGGACAGGGGAGAGGTACGAGCAGTACTTC	CASGTGERYEQYF
.	.	TRBJ1-5	TRBV12-3/TRBV12-4	TGTGCCAGCAGTTTTCGATATAGCAATCAGCCCCAGCATTTT	CASSFRYSNQPQHF
TRBD1	.	TRBJ2-7	TRBV27	TGTGCCAGCAGTAAACCGGGACAGGGGAGGGAGCAGTACTTC	CASSKPGQGREQYF
.	.	TRBJ2-3	TRBV6-2/TRBV6-3	TGTGCCAGCAGTTACTCTGGCTGGGACCAGTATTTT	CASSYSGWDQYF
.	many	TRBJ1-1	TRBV27	TGTGCCAGCAGTTTGGAAGGGGAGAACACTGAAGCTTTCTTT	CASSLEGENTEAFF
.	.	TRBJ2-5	TRBV10-3	TGTGCTACGTCTATGGGGACCGGAGAGACCCAGTACTTC	CATSMGTGETQYF
.	few	TRBJ2-1	TRBV7-6	TGTGCCAGCAGCGCTCTTGACCGGACATTGAGGGATGAGCAGTTCTTC	CASSALDRTLRDEQFF
.	.	TRBJ2-5	TRBV7-2	TGTGCCCGCAGCTTAAGCAGGGGGGGCACAGATACCCAGTACTTC	CARSLSRGGTDTQYF
.	once	TRBJ1-6	TRBV4-1	TGCGCCAGCAGCCAGGGATGGGAGGGGATTTCACCCCTCCACTTT	CASSQGWEGISPLHF
.	.	TRBJ2-1	TRBV20-1	TGCAGTGCTAATCGCCGCGAGGTGCAGAATGAGCAGTTCTTC	CSANRREVQNEQFF